Listed below are T cell receptor beta chains from one sample, sequenced in a study of T cells in Graves' hyperthyroidism and ophthalmopathy. TCRdb reprocessed the multiplex PCR reads with MiXCR, giving one entry per CDR3 protein. Of about 350,000 distinct CDR3 sequences in the sample, 11% to 15% were seen once. The specimen was blood. These receptors all stem from a woman in her twenties or thirties with Graves' hyperthyroidism. Both conserved end residues are part of each CDR3. The D gene is left open where the match is weak. Rows may omit the clone size; those that give it use once, few, many or a size class.

cdr3_nt cdr3_aa j_call clone_size v_call d_call
TGTGCCAGCAGCCCGCTTCGGGACAAGGATACGCAGTATTTT CASSPLRDKDTQYF TRBJ2-3 few TRBV7-9 .
TGCAGTGCTGGGGACAGGCGACACACAGATACGCAGTATTTT CSAGDRRHTDTQYF TRBJ2-3 . TRBV20-1 TRBD1
TGTGCCAGCAGTTACGAGCGGGGGGGCTACGAGCAGTACTTC CASSYERGGYEQYF TRBJ2-7 many TRBV12-3/TRBV12-4 TRBD2
TGTGCCGCGCGGGGGACTAGCGGGATCGAGCAGTACTTC CAARGTSGIEQYF TRBJ2-7 many TRBV6-2/TRBV6-3 TRBD2
TGCAGTGCTAGAGAGGTGCTGACCCAGCATTTT CSAREVLTQHF TRBJ1-5 many TRBV20-1 .
TGCGCCAGCAGCTTGGATGTGGGAGCGGGTGAGACCCAGTACTTC CASSLDVGAGETQYF TRBJ2-5 few TRBV5-1 .
TGCGCCAGCAGTATAATCCTCCAGTCAGGCGAGCAGTACTTC CASSIILQSGEQYF TRBJ2-7 many TRBV10-1 .
TGTGCCATCAGTGAGTCTGGCCTAGCGGGAGGCATCTCTAGCACAGATACGCAGTATTTT CAISESGLAGGISSTDTQYF TRBJ2-3 many TRBV10-3 TRBD2
TGTGCCAGCAGATCTGAAAACACCGGGGAGCTGTTTTTT CASRSENTGELFF TRBJ2-2 many TRBV2 .
TGTGCCAGCAGTGGGCAACCCCCTACCCAGTACTTC CASSGQPPTQYF TRBJ2-5 . TRBV6-1 .
TGTGCCAGCAGCACGCGGGACAGGGGGAAACCCTACGAGCAGTACTTC CASSTRDRGKPYEQYF TRBJ2-7 . TRBV5-4 TRBD1
TGTGCCTGTTGGGGTAGCGGGAGCCTCAGCTCCTACGAGCAGTACTTC CACWGSGSLSSYEQYF TRBJ2-7 few TRBV30 TRBD2
TGCGCCAGCAGCCAAGCCCCCGGTACTAGCGGGTGGTCCCCCGAGCAGTACTTC CASSQAPGTSGWSPEQYF TRBJ2-7 . TRBV4-3 TRBD2
TGCGCCAGCAGCTGGCTGCCTCAAACCGGGGAGCTGTTTTTT CASSWLPQTGELFF TRBJ2-2 . TRBV5-1 .
TGTGCCAGCAGTGAAGAGGCAGACTCCTACAATGAGCAGTTCTTC CASSEEADSYNEQFF TRBJ2-1 . TRBV6-4 .
TGTGCCAGCAGGGTTGGTAGGGTATCTTCACCCCTCCACTTT CASRVGRVSSPLHF TRBJ1-6 many TRBV2 .
TGTGCCACTACGCAGGGGGCACAAGAGACCCAGTACTTC CATTQGAQETQYF TRBJ2-5 many TRBV28 TRBD1
TGCGCCAGCAGCTTGCAGGGATCTGGCTACACCTTC CASSLQGSGYTF TRBJ1-2 few TRBV5-1 .
TGCGCCAGCAGCCAAGAATCGATTAGCGGGATTAAGGCCGGGGAGCTGTTTTTT CASSQESISGIKAGELFF TRBJ2-2 few TRBV4-3 TRBD2
TGTGCCAGCAGTTTCTCCGGTGGGGCCAACGTCCTGACTTTC CASSFSGGANVLTF TRBJ2-6 few TRBV27 .
TGTGCCAGCAGGGTATACAGGGGTCGTAACACTGAAGCTTTCTTT CASRVYRGRNTEAFF TRBJ1-1 many TRBV28 TRBD1
TGTGCCATCAGAGAGACCGGGACACTAGGGACCCAGTACTTC CAIRETGTLGTQYF TRBJ2-5 many TRBV10-3 .
TGTGCCAGCAGTCCGGGACAGTTCCGACCCTCGCAGTATTTT CASSPGQFRPSQYF TRBJ2-3 . TRBV12-3/TRBV12-4 TRBD1
TGTGCCATCAGTGGGGGGGACTGGACTGAAGCTTTCTTT CAISGGDWTEAFF TRBJ1-1 . TRBV10-3 .
TGTGCCAGCTCACCACTGCAGGGAATCGCTTCAACTAATGAAAAACTGTTTTTT CASSPLQGIASTNEKLFF TRBJ1-4 . TRBV18 .
TGTGCCAGCAGTGGGGGGCGAGGCTCTGAAAAACTGTTTTTT CASSGGRGSEKLFF TRBJ1-4 many TRBV6-1 .
TGTGCCAGCAGCCCCTTGGGACAGGGCCATAATTCACCCCTCCACTTT CASSPLGQGHNSPLHF TRBJ1-6 . TRBV7-3 TRBD1
TGTGCCAGCAGCCGTCTTACGACTGAAGCTTTCTTT CASSRLTTEAFF TRBJ1-1 many TRBV7-8 .
TGTGCCAGCAGCGCCGTCACTTATTCACCCCTCCACTTT CASSAVTYSPLHF TRBJ1-6 . TRBV9 .
TGCGCCAGCAGTGAGTCAATGGGGGCGGGGAACACTGAAGCTTTCTTT CASSESMGAGNTEAFF TRBJ1-1 many TRBV10-1 .
TGTGCCAGCAGCCAAAGCGGGAGCGGTCCCTACGGGCAGTACTTC CASSQSGSGPYGQYF TRBJ2-7 few TRBV12-3/TRBV12-4 TRBD2
TGCAGTGCTAGTTATGCGGGAGTAAGGTTGGCAGATACGCAGTATTTT CSASYAGVRLADTQYF TRBJ2-3 many TRBV20-1 TRBD2
TGTGCCAGCAGACCAAGGGGGTTAGCCAAAAACATTCAGTACTTC CASRPRGLAKNIQYF TRBJ2-4 many TRBV2 .
TGTGCCAGCAGTTACTCGAGAGACTTTACCACAGATACGCAGTATTTT CASSYSRDFTTDTQYF TRBJ2-3 few TRBV6-2/TRBV6-3 .
TGCAGTGCTAGATACCGGGACACTTCAAACATTCAGTACTTC CSARYRDTSNIQYF TRBJ2-4 . TRBV20-1 .
TGTGCCAGCAGCCGTTTGATAGAGAGGAGTCCTAACTATGGCTACACCTTC CASSRLIERSPNYGYTF TRBJ1-2 many TRBV28 .
TGTGCCAGCAGCTCGACTAGCGGGGTTTACGAGCAGTACTTC CASSSTSGVYEQYF TRBJ2-7 many TRBV12-3/TRBV12-4 TRBD2
TGTGCCAGCAGCTTAGATCGGGCAGCCAGGGATACGCAGTATTTT CASSLDRAARDTQYF TRBJ2-3 . TRBV11-2 .
TGTGCCAGCAGTGATACCGGGGCAGCCTATTTACCCGACAATGAGCAGTTCTTC CASSDTGAAYLPDNEQFF TRBJ2-1 many TRBV6-1 .
TGTGCCAGCAGCCTACTGAGCTCTAACTATGGCTACACCTTC CASSLLSSNYGYTF TRBJ1-2 . TRBV7-2 .
TGTGCTAGTGGTTTGGGCGGCGGGGCAAGCTCCTACAATGAGCAGTTCTTC CASGLGGGASSYNEQFF TRBJ2-1 few TRBV12-5 .
TGTGCCAGGGGTCAGGGAAACAATGAAAAACTGTTTTTT CARGQGNNEKLFF TRBJ1-4 many TRBV2 .
TGTGCCAGCAGTGACTTGGGGGCGGAGGGCTACACCTTC CASSDLGAEGYTF TRBJ1-2 . TRBV6-4 .
TGTGCCAGCAGCCTTAGCGGGAGGGCGTTTAGGGGCAATGAGCAGTTCTTC CASSLSGRAFRGNEQFF TRBJ2-1 . TRBV11-2 TRBD2
TGTGCCACCAGTATGGAAAGCGGGAGGGCCCTAGATACGCAGTATTTT CATSMESGRALDTQYF TRBJ2-3 . TRBV24-1 TRBD2
TGTGCCAGCAGCCTTAGCGGGAGTCTATACGAGCAGTACTTC CASSLSGSLYEQYF TRBJ2-7 . TRBV28 TRBD2
TGTGCCAGCAGTCCCTCAGACAGGGTGAACACTGAAGCTTTCTTT CASSPSDRVNTEAFF TRBJ1-1 many TRBV2 TRBD1
TGTGCCAGCAGCTTGCAGGCCCCAACTAATGAAAAACTGTTTTTT CASSLQAPTNEKLFF TRBJ1-4 few TRBV5-5 .
TGTGCCAGCAGCCTAGGACCGGGAGACAATCAGCCCCGGCATTTT CASSLGPGDNQPRHF TRBJ1-5 few TRBV7-2 .
TGTGCCAGCAGCGGGGAGCTAGCGACTTACAATGAGCAGTTCTTC CASSGELATYNEQFF TRBJ2-1 few TRBV5-6 .
TGTGCCAGCAGAGTGAACGTAGGAGGTAGCTACGAGCAGTACTTC CASRVNVGGSYEQYF TRBJ2-7 . TRBV6-1 .
TGTGCCAGCAGCTTGGGGGGATGGTCATCGGCAGATACGCAGTATTTT CASSLGGWSSADTQYF TRBJ2-3 many TRBV7-9 .
TGTGCCAGTAGTATAGGACTGAGCGGGGAGACCCAGTACTTC CASSIGLSGETQYF TRBJ2-5 many TRBV19 .
TGTGCCAGCAGTGTTCTCAGGGTTCGGCAGCCCCAGCATTTT CASSVLRVRQPQHF TRBJ1-5 many TRBV28 .
TGCAGTGCTCTAATACAAGACGGCCACTACGAGCAGTACTTC CSALIQDGHYEQYF TRBJ2-7 many TRBV20-1 .